This TCR beta chain was sequenced for a study of CD8+ T cells in alopecia areata. Study-level information: Dosing with tofacitinib proceeded for 6 to 18 months, followed by 6 months off drug. The study, taken as a whole, reports: Higher clonality and more expanded CD8+ clones appeared in lesional than normal scalp. In scalp samples, resident alphabeta T cells of normal skin are also sequenced.

Treatment specified: oral pan-JAK inhibitor, 5-10 mg twice daily. Once RNA had been extracted, it was reverse transcribed into cDNA to act as the sequencing template. The method was immunoSEQ multiplex PCR; TCRdb's version includes in-frame clones alone and lacks a portion of them. Seen here are fewer than 250,000 clones, around 64% observed once, and the top ten hold under 1.5%. Turning to this clone: The target antigen is unknown.

CDR1 and CDR2 (germline): SQVTM, ANQGSEA. The V gene lost 7 bases and the J gene lost 8 bases, with 12 bases spanning the gap. The CDR3 runs to 11 residues. This receptor was obtained from a human donor with alopecia areata. The chain combines TRBV29-1 with TRBJ2-1; tentative D call: TRBD1 (5 bases). The sequences come from CD4+ T cells sorted from blood, collected around week 50, from a patient treated with tofacitinib. The CDR3 is CSAGSGYEQFF. The CDR3 DNA reads TGCAGCGCTGGGTCAGGGTATGAGCAGTTCTTC.